Below are 30 T cell receptor beta chains sequenced from a single sample in a study of identical twins. TCRdb reprocessed the 5' RACE reads via MiXCR and lists one record per CDR3 protein. The data show 600,000 to 700,000 distinct CDR3 sequences, around 20% seen once. These data were also filed under a second study, of T cells expressing NK-cell markers.

The sequenced sample consisted of PBMCs. These receptor sequences come from a woman in her late teens or twenties in good health.

The gene calls are TRBV20-1 and TRBJ2-5, with D possibly matching TRBD2 (7 bases). V lost 6 bases to trimming and J lost 2 bases, with 22 bases between them. From germline, CDR1 is DFQATT and CDR2 SNEGSKA (reference sequence). The CDR3 loop spans 16 amino acids. The CDR3 loop reads CSANVGAGVKQETQYF. CDR3 nucleotide sequence: TGCAGTGCCAACGTGGGGGCGGGGGTTAAACAAGAGACCCAGTACTTC.

By share, this clonotype counts as medium-sized. The chain carries TRBV4-3 and TRBJ2-3; 9 bases are a match to TRBD2. Germline assignment: CDR1 LGHNA and CDR2 YSLEER. The trim removed 4 bases at V and 4 bases at J, leaving 9 bases unmatched. This CDR3 region has 16 residues. The DNA for the CDR3 is TGCGCCAGCAGCCGGAGTAGCGGGAGCGGCGCAGATACGCAGTATTTT. Its protein is CASSRSSGSGADTQYF.

In this sample, this clonotype turned up a few times. The chain recombines TRBV5-1 with TRBJ2-1, with D hard to call. CDR3 length: 13 residues. The V gene lost 4 bases and the J gene lost 8 bases, with 13 bases spanning the gap. Per germline, CDR1 SGHRS and CDR2 YFSETQ. CDR3: CASSRRLVYEQFF. CDR3 DNA: TGCGCCAGCAGCCGACGATTGGTCTATGAGCAGTTCTTC.

This clonotype was counted a few times. The genes are TRBV20-1 and TRBJ2-7; D might be TRBD1 or TRBD2, each matching 6 bases. Trimming removed 3 bases at V and 3 bases at J, with 18 bases between. Germline V gene sequence: CDR1 DFQATT, CDR2 SNEGSKA (reference sequence). The CDR3 has 15 residues. The CDR3 spells CSASGSGKGDYEQYF. The CDR3 DNA follows: TGCAGTGCTAGTGGTAGCGGCAAGGGGGACTACGAGCAGTACTTC.

In its sample, this clonotype was seen many times. J is TRBJ1-5 and V is TRBV10-3, with TRBD1 as a possible D gene (5 bases). The CDR3 has 14 residues. The germline V gene has CDR1 ENHRY and CDR2 SYGVKD. V was shortened by 5 bases and J by 7 bases, with 15 bases between the two germline ends. The CDR3 here is CAISQGGDGQPQHF. In DNA form, the CDR3 reads TGTGCCATCAGTCAGGGAGGGGACGGGCAGCCCCAGCATTTT.

This rearrangement joins TRBV14 to TRBJ2-7; D is ambiguous. The V end lost 0 bases, the J end lost 7 bases, and 7 bases lay between the germline ends. The CDR3 consists of 12 residues. Per the germline V gene, CDR1 is SGHDN and CDR2 is FVKESK. CDR3 DNA: TGTGCCAGCAGCCAAGATTTCAAGGAGCAGTACTTC. Its protein is CASSQDFKEQYF.

This clonotype was counted many times. V usage is TRBV5-1 and J usage is TRBJ2-1; TRBD2 aligns across 12 bases. CDR1 and CDR2 (germline): SGHRS, YFSETQ. Trimming removed 7 bases from V and 1 base from J; junction bases left unmatched: 3. This CDR3 spans 15 amino acids. The DNA of the CDR3 is TGCGCCAGCTCGGGGACTAGCGGGTCCTACAATGAGCAGTTCTTC. Its protein is CASSGTSGSYNEQFF.

This clonotype was seen a handful of times. The J gene is TRBJ2-2, the V gene TRBV20-1; 9 nucleotides align to TRBD2. The CDR3 is made up of 17 amino acids. Trimming at V came to 0 bases and at J to 4 bases, leaving 9 bases not matched to a gene. Looked up from germline, CDR1 is DFQATT and CDR2 is SNEGSKA (reference sequence). This chain's CDR3 is CSARDPRLAGTTGELFF. Here the CDR3 DNA reads TGCAGTGCTAGAGATCCGAGGCTAGCGGGGACCACCGGGGAGCTGTTTTTT.

This clonotype came up a few times. The chain couples TRBV27 to TRBJ2-7; 8 positions match TRBD1. J was trimmed by 7 bases and V by 6 bases; bases with no gene match: 11. This CDR3 has 14 residues. The germline V gene has CDR1 MNHEY and CDR2 SMNVEV (reference sequence). The DNA for the CDR3 is TGTGCCAGCAGCCCGGACAGGGTTGGTCTTGAGCAGTACTTC. It translates to CASSPDRVGLEQYF.

This chain joins TRBV7-3 and TRBJ2-7; possibly TRBD1 for D (6 bases). With 5 bases removed from V and 3 bases from J, the gap between germline ends came to 14 bases. In germline, CDR1 is SGHTA, CDR2 FQGTGA. CDR3 length equals 14 residues. CDR3 nucleotide sequence: TGTGCCAGCAGCGATACAGGGTCCAACTACGAGCAGTACTTC. Protein: CASSDTGSNYEQYF. Filled out from reference TRBV7-3 and TRBJ2-7, the complete variable domain reads GAGVSQTPSNKVTEKGKYVELRCDPISGHTALYWYRQSLGQGPEFLIYFQGTGAADDSGLPNDRFFAVRPEGSVSTLKIQRTERGDSAVYLCASSDTGSNYEQYFGPGTRLTVT.

This chain uses TRBV7-9 with TRBJ2-3, with 8 bases identical to TRBD2. The V gene's germline CDR1 is SEHNR and CDR2 FQNEAQ (reference sequence). V gave up 6 bases and J gave up 4 bases; unmatched junction bases: 6. The CDR3 consists of 14 residues. CDR3 sequence: CASRRGGSADTQYF. The CDR3 DNA sequence: TGTGCCAGCAGACGGGGGGGTTCGGCAGATACGCAGTATTTT.

This clonotype was recorded a few times. V usage is TRBV12-3 or TRBV12-4 and J usage is TRBJ2-7; 8 nucleotides agree with TRBD1. V lost 7 bases and J lost 3; bases outside the gene matches: 8. The CDR3 is 14 amino acids. CDR3 bases: TGTGCCAGCACCTCCCGGACAGGGTTCTACGAGCAGTACTTC. Translating it yields CASTSRTGFYEQYF.

The V call is TRBV7-2, the J call TRBJ2-1; D is possibly TRBD1 or TRBD2 (6 bases each). This CDR3 has 15 amino acids. CDR1 and CDR2 (germline): SGHTA, FQGNSA. V lost 2 bases, J lost 4 bases, and 12 bases lay in between. CDR3 nucleotide sequence: TGTGCCAGCAGCTTAATGGAGGGGGGATACAATGAGCAGTTCTTC. It translates to CASSLMEGGYNEQFF.

CDR3 in amino acids: CASSLNWGAPNEQFF. In DNA form, the CDR3 reads TGCGCCAGCAGCTTAAATTGGGGGGCCCCCAATGAGCAGTTCTTC. The V call is TRBV5-1, the J call TRBJ2-1; D might be TRBD1 or TRBD2, each matching 6 bases. This CDR3 is 15 amino acids long. Germline assignment: CDR1 SGHRS and CDR2 YFSETQ. Trimming shortened V by 2 bases and J by 6 bases, and 15 bases separated the two germline ends.

V and J are TRBV4-3 and TRBJ2-2, with D hard to call. With 2 bases removed from V and 1 base from J, the gap between germline ends came to 14 bases. Per germline, CDR1 LGHNA and CDR2 YSLEER. CDR3 length: 17 amino acids. The CDR3 DNA reads TGCGCCAGCAGCCAAAGACGGTCGCGGAGGAACACCGGGGAGCTGTTTTTT. It translates to CASSQRRSRRNTGELFF.

This chain joins TRBV20-1 and TRBJ2-5; the match to TRBD2 covers 10 bases. The junction had 5 bases not matched to a gene; V was cut back by 2 bases and J by 5 bases. CDR3 size: 14 residues. Germline V lookup: CDR1 DFQATT, CDR2 SNEGSKA (reference sequence). CDR3 nucleotides: TGCAGTGCTAGAAGCGGGGGGGTCTTGGAGACCCAGTACTTC. Residues: CSARSGGVLETQYF.

This clonotype was picked up a small number of times. This CDR3 reads CASSRVSYNEQFF. The CDR3 DNA is TGTGCCAGCTCCCGGGTCTCCTACAATGAGCAGTTCTTC. V is TRBV7-6 and J is TRBJ2-1; unclear D gene. Trimming cost V 8 bases and J 0 bases, with 8 bases left between them. The CDR3 runs to 13 residues. Looked up from germline, CDR1 is SGHVS and CDR2 is FNYEAQ.

The chain links TRBV29-1 to TRBJ2-1; TRBD1 aligns across 9 bases. V shed 4 bases, J shed 7 bases, and the junction held 5 bases outside the gene matches. Per the germline V gene, CDR1 is SQVTM and CDR2 is ANQGSEA. CDR3 length: 13 residues. CDR3 in DNA: TGCAGCGTTGGTGTGACAGGGGGGAATGAGCAGTTCTTC. Translated: CSVGVTGGNEQFF.

The chain links TRBV20-1 to TRBJ2-1; 10 positions agree with TRBD2. This CDR3 contains 19 residues. After removal of 1 base from V and 8 bases from J, the junction contained 20 bases not matched to a gene. Germline assignment: CDR1 DFQATT and CDR2 SNEGSKA (reference sequence). The CDR3 loop reads CSARGGQRGGRLKFDEQFF. Here the CDR3 DNA reads TGCAGTGCTAGAGGTGGCCAGCGGGGGGGCCGATTAAAGTTCGATGAGCAGTTCTTC.

This clonotype has only a few counts. V and J are TRBV7-9 and TRBJ2-7, with TRBD1 matching over 9 bases. The CDR3 has 17 residues. The junction had 12 bases not matched to a gene; V was cut back by 5 bases and J by 1 base. CDR1 and CDR2 (germline): SEHNR, FQNEAQ (reference sequence). CDR3 protein: CASSRFPTGGLSYEQYF. The CDR3 region has the DNA TGTGCCAGCAGCCGTTTTCCGACAGGGGGTCTTTCCTACGAGCAGTACTTC.

This clonotype was seen a handful of times. The J gene is TRBJ2-1, the V gene TRBV18; 7 bases are shared with TRBD1. Germline V gene sequence: CDR1 KGHSH, CDR2 LQKENI. The V segment lost 6 bases and the J segment 2 bases; nucleotides outside the gene matches: 7. The CDR3 is made up of 15 amino acids. CDR3: CASSPLDRTYNEQFF. The CDR3 DNA sequence: TGTGCCAGCTCCCCCTTGGACAGGACCTACAATGAGCAGTTCTTC.

The sample holds a few counts of this clonotype. The chain links TRBV10-3 to TRBJ2-1, with 14 bases identical to TRBD2. The V gene end was trimmed by 6 bases and the J gene end by 8 bases; junction bases not matched to a gene: 3. The CDR3 spans 14 residues. Germline CDR1 reads ENHRY; CDR2 reads SYGVKD. The CDR3 sequence is CAISAGLAGDEQFF. For the CDR3, the DNA is TGTGCCATCAGCGCGGGACTAGCGGGAGATGAGCAGTTCTTC.

This clonotype was seen a few times. The chain employs TRBV3-1 and TRBJ2-3; unclear D gene. Germline V gene data show CDR1 as LGHDT and CDR2 as YNNKEL (reference sequence). This CDR3 region has 16 residues. The ends were cut back, 4 bases at V and 0 bases at J, with 14 bases in the middle. The CDR3 protein is CASSRRPRSSTDTQYF. The CDR3 DNA reads TGTGCCAGCAGCCGAAGGCCCCGATCTAGCACAGATACGCAGTATTTT.

This clonotype was observed a few times. The J gene is TRBJ2-3, the V gene TRBV7-9, with 12 bases lining up with TRBD2. Germline V gene lookup returns CDR1 SEHNR and CDR2 FQNEAQ (reference sequence). The CDR3 consists of 17 residues. Germline trimming cut 4 bases from V and 5 bases from J; bases unmatched to any gene: 10. CDR3 amino acids: CASSSLKRTSGIDTQYF. The CDR3 bases are TGTGCCAGCAGCTCCCTGAAGAGGACTAGCGGGATAGATACGCAGTATTTT.

Many counts were recorded for this clonotype. The chain couples TRBV6-1 to TRBJ2-4; perhaps TRBD2 as D (5 bases). The CDR3 has 14 amino acids. V was trimmed by 6 bases and J by 7 bases, leaving 16 bases between them. Germline lookup yields CDR1 MNHNS and CDR2 SASEGT. CDR3 DNA: TGTGCCAGCAGCCGGGGTCCTTCAAGGAACATTCAGTACTTC. Translated, it gives CASSRGPSRNIQYF.

This clonotype has at least ten counts. In DNA form, the CDR3 reads TGCAGTGCTAGTCTTGGTTGGGACAGGTACAATGAGCAGTTCTTC. Its translation is CSASLGWDRYNEQFF. V and J are TRBV20-1 and TRBJ2-1; 8 bases are a match to TRBD1. V lost 3 bases to trimming and J lost 4 bases; unmatched junction nucleotides: 8. The germline V gene encodes CDR1 DFQATT and CDR2 SNEGSKA (reference sequence). This CDR3 has 15 amino acids.

This clonotype was counted between two and nine times. V and J are TRBV12-3 or TRBV12-4 and TRBJ1-2; TRBD1 matches 10 bases. J gave up 6 bases and V 8 bases, and 12 bases lay outside the gene matches. The CDR3 extends over 15 amino acids. The DNA of the CDR3 is TGTGCCAGCGGCGGGACAGGGGCCTCATACGATGGCTACACCTTC. It specifies CASGGTGASYDGYTF.

The CDR3 DNA follows: TGCAGTGCGACGGACCCCCAGGCGGGCGAGCAGTACTTC. It is translated as CSATDPQAGEQYF. The chain recombines TRBV20-1 with TRBJ2-7, with TRBD2 as a possible D gene (5 bases). The CDR3 runs 13 residues. V dropped 6 bases and J dropped 6 bases, with 18 bases sitting between them. Germline V gene lookup returns CDR1 DFQATT and CDR2 SNEGSKA (reference sequence).

This chain's CDR3 is CAISGTGSYNEQFF. The CDR3 DNA sequence: TGTGCCATCAGTGGGACTGGCTCCTACAATGAGCAGTTCTTC. The chain is built from TRBV10-3 and TRBJ2-1, with D possibly TRBD2 on 5 matching bases. Germline-derived CDR1 and CDR2 are ENHRY and SYGVKD. This CDR3 has 14 amino acids. Trimming took 4 bases from V and 0 from J, leaving 7 bases between them.

This clonotype was counted ten times or more. This chain joins TRBV5-1 and TRBJ2-7, with TRBD1 identical over 7 bases. The CDR3 runs to 14 residues. The V and J ends lost 4 bases and 4 bases, in that order; junction bases with no gene match: 8. Germline V CDR1 and CDR2: SGHRS, YFSETQ. The DNA for the CDR3 is TGCGCCAGCAGCCCGGAGACAGGGCAGTACGAGCAGTACTTC. The encoded protein is CASSPETGQYEQYF.